Detailed here is one TCR beta chain. What it binds is not known. 5'RACE template switching added a universal primer site and UMIs to TCR cDNA. TCRdb processed the 5' RACE reads anew with MiXCR; each CDR3 protein has one entry. The table lists 500,000 to 700,000 distinct CDR3 sequences, around 21% of them singletons. Trimming took off 0 bases at V and 3 bases at J, with 13 bases between the two ends. CDR1 is DFQATT and CDR2 is SNEGSKA in the germline V gene (reference sequence). The CDR3 is made up of 15 amino acids. The data are from a study of T cells after yellow fever vaccination. Notes on the study in general: After the booster, over 95% of CD4 and approximately 87% of CD8 primary-response clones were re-detected. Though weaker, the secondary response peaked faster, on day 5 versus 15.

This chain connects TRBV20-1 to TRBJ2-3; D remains ambiguous. The sequences come from PBMCs, collected 15 days after the yellow fever booster vaccination. The source is a man in his thirties or forties who received the YFV17D yellow fever vaccine. The CDR3 DNA follows: TGCAGTGCTAGAGAAGTCGTTCGGAGAACAGATACGCAGTATTTT. It codes for CSAREVVRRTDTQYF.